This TCR beta chain was found in a study of cytotoxic CD8 clonotypes in ibrutinib-treated CLL. Cryopreserved PBMCs were the source of roughly 2 micrograms of genomic DNA, which went to TCR beta libraries. This clone has just a few counts. Its target is unknown. There are 16 residues in the CDR3. The germline CDR1 and CDR2 sequences are ENHRY and SYGVKD. Trimming cost V 0 bases and J 2 bases; bases outside gene matches: 5. Study observations and caveats: Clonality, elevated at ibrutinib response, dropped back toward baseline at progression. Sustained-remission and progressing patients had unequal sampling times.

Data came from immunoSEQ multiplex PCR; TCRdb stores just in-frame clones and leaves some out. Among about 200,000 clones listed, 55% to 85% were seen once. The sequence was obtained from a human donor with chronic lymphocytic leukemia. The chain joins TRBV10-3 to TRBJ2-7, with TRBD1 matching 9 bases. Specimen: PBMCs, collected after 24 months of ibrutinib treatment. CDR3 sequence reads: CAISESGTGRTYEQYF. In DNA, the CDR3 is TGTGCCATCAGTGAGTCGGGGACAGGGAGAACCTACGAGCAGTACTTC.